The 21 T cell receptor beta chains reported below all come from one sample, sequenced in a study of vaccination and CD4 T cells after COVID-19. These receptors are not linked to any known antigen. Cultured CD4+ T cells had their DNA profiled by the Oncomine TCR Beta short-read assay. In TCRdb, the PCR reads were re-called with MiXCR into one record per CDR3 protein. This repertoire shows roughly 14,000 distinct CDR3 sequences, approximately 71% found once; its top ten account for roughly 20%. Treatment described: roughly ten-day PBMC culture with coronavirus spike peptide pools or control peptides (ViraFEST assay). Sequences were obtained from CD4+ T cells from blood, cultured in vitro. Every receptor here comes from a human donor who had recovered from COVID-19.

In this sample, this clonotype turned up a few times. The V call is TRBV7-8, the J call TRBJ2-2; TRBD1 matches at 7 bases. J gave up 9 bases and V 5 bases, and 9 bases lay outside the gene matches. The CDR3 spans 14 residues. Germline V gives CDR1 SGHVS, CDR2 FQNEAQ. DNA for the CDR3: TGTGCCAGCAGCCCACAGACAGGGCTTAGGGAGCTGTTTTTT. Its translation: CASSPQTGLRELFF.

This chain uses TRBV7-2 with TRBJ1-3; D might be TRBD1 (6 bases). V shed 5 bases and J shed 2 bases, with 16 bases lying between them. Looked up from germline, CDR1 is SGHTA and CDR2 is FQGNSA. The CDR3 is 16 amino acids. DNA of the CDR3: TGTGCCAGCAGCACTTGGATTGGGACAACTGGAAACACCATATATTTT. It is translated as CASSTWIGTTGNTIYF.

The chain joins TRBV4-2 to TRBJ2-2; D not resolved. The V end was cut by 0 bases, the J end by 6 bases, with 8 bases between. The germline V gene has CDR1 LGHNA and CDR2 YNFKEQ. This CDR3 contains 14 residues. CDR3 protein: CASSQDLPAGELFF. The CDR3 region has the DNA TGTGCCAGCAGCCAAGATCTTCCGGCCGGGGAGCTGTTTTTT.

In regard to this clonotype: Relative to the germline gene, one junction end is altered; a read error may explain this. The chain combines TRBV7-2 with TRBJ1-2, with 7 bases identical to TRBD1. CDR1 is SGHTA and CDR2 is FQGNSA in the germline V gene. The CDR3 has 15 amino acids. CDR3 residues: CVSSLGDREGNGYTF. The CDR3 DNA is TGTGTCAGCAGCCTCGGAGACAGGGAAGGAAATGGCTACACCTTC. Variable domain in full (rest from reference TRBV7-2 and TRBJ1-2): GAGVSQSPSNKVTEKGKDVELRCDPISGHTALYWYRQSLGQGLEFLIYFQGNSAPDKSGLPSDRFSAERTGGSVSTLTIQRTQQEDSAVYLCVSSLGDREGNGYTFGSGTRLTVV.

This clonotype was detected a few times. The gene calls are TRBV6-2 or TRBV6-3 and TRBJ1-5, with D perhaps TRBD1 (5 bases). The CDR3 length is 18 residues. CDR1 MNHEY and CDR2 SVGEGT come from the germline V gene. V lost 6 bases to trimming and J lost 0 bases, with 21 bases between them. The CDR3 nucleotides read TGTGCCAGCAGCTATGTGGGGCAGAAACTCAATAGCAATCAGCCCCAGCATTTT. Encoded protein: CASSYVGQKLNSNQPQHF.

V gene TRBV6-1 combines with J gene TRBJ1-2; D possibly corresponds to TRBD1 (6 bases). The CDR3 is 15 amino acids. The V gene's germline CDR1 is MNHNS and CDR2 SASEGT. V was pared by 5 bases and J by 4 bases, with 17 bases between. This CDR3 is CASSHGGGLSYGYTF. The DNA for the CDR3 is TGTGCCAGCAGTCACGGAGGGGGGCTTAGCTATGGCTACACCTTC.

This chain links TRBV7-6 with TRBJ1-1; D is ambiguous. This CDR3 is built from 13 residues. V lost 1 base and J lost 1, with 4 bases in between. Germline values: CDR1 SGHVS, CDR2 FNYEAQ. As DNA, the CDR3 is TGTGCCAGCAGCTTAGACACGAACACTGAAGCTTTCTTT. Amino acids: CASSLDTNTEAFF.

The gene calls are TRBV20-1 and TRBJ1-1; D remains ambiguous. Germline V gives CDR1 DFQATT, CDR2 SNEGSKA (reference sequence). Trimming took 3 bases from V and 0 from J, leaving 5 bases between them. CDR3 length: 12 amino acids. The DNA for the CDR3 is TGCAGTGCTAGGTTTCTGAACACTGAAGCTTTCTTT. Amino acids: CSARFLNTEAFF.

The chain is built from TRBV20-1 and TRBJ1-5, with TRBD1 as a possible D gene (6 bases). Trimming left V 2 bases short and J 8 bases short, with 13 bases between. The germline gives CDR1 DFQATT, CDR2 SNEGSKA (reference sequence). The CDR3 spans 13 residues. CDR3 coding DNA: TGCAGTGCTAGACGGGGGCGAGGGGAGCCCCAGCATTTT. Translated: CSARRGRGEPQHF.

This clonotype appeared once. V is TRBV7-2 and J is TRBJ2-2, with D possibly TRBD2 on 5 matching bases. The CDR3 covers 15 residues. Germline lookup yields CDR1 SGHTA and CDR2 FQGNSA. V was clipped by 1 base and J by 6 bases, with 12 bases between them. The CDR3 is CASSLVGESSGELFF. DNA of the CDR3: TGTGCCAGCAGCTTAGTCGGGGAATCGTCCGGGGAGCTGTTTTTT.

The genes are TRBV29-1 and TRBJ2-1; the D is unclear. V shed 4 bases and J shed 3 bases, with 16 bases lying between them. There are 15 residues in the CDR3. Germline CDR1 is SQVTM and CDR2 is ANQGSEA. CDR3 amino acids: CSVVLSNPNYNEQFF. In DNA, the CDR3 is TGCAGCGTTGTTCTGTCTAACCCAAACTACAATGAGCAGTTCTTC.

Here the CDR3 reads CASSYQWAATGELFF. CDR3 coding DNA: TGTGCCAGCAGTTACCAATGGGCCGCCACCGGGGAGCTGTTTTTT. V usage is TRBV6-5 and J usage is TRBJ2-2; no reliable D call. Germline CDR1 and CDR2: MNHEY and SVGAGI. This CDR3 spans 15 amino acids. Trimming removed 2 bases from V and 4 bases from J, with 11 bases in between.

The chain employs TRBV5-4 and TRBJ2-5, with 12 bases identical to TRBD1. The CDR3 spans 15 residues. With 4 bases clipped from V and 5 bases from J, the junction kept 6 bases outside the gene matches. Germline V gives CDR1 SGHNT, CDR2 YYREEE (reference sequence). CDR3 region: CASSHGTGGRETQYF. The CDR3 DNA reads as TGTGCCAGCAGCCACGGGACAGGGGGCCGGGAGACCCAGTACTTC.

The V call is TRBV12-3 or TRBV12-4, the J call TRBJ2-5; no clear D gene. This CDR3 spans 13 amino acids. The ends were cut back, 5 bases at V and 3 bases at J, with 10 bases in the middle. CDR3 amino acids: CASSTSTEETQYF. As DNA, the CDR3 is TGTGCCAGCAGTACTTCCACAGAAGAGACCCAGTACTTC.

This clonotype came up once. The rearrangement joins TRBV7-2 to TRBJ1-1; D not certain. Trimming left V 3 bases short and J 0 bases short, with 11 bases between. There are 15 residues in the CDR3. Germline V CDR1 and CDR2: SGHTA, FQGNSA. The CDR3 DNA reads TGTGCCAGCAGCTTGGTGGCAGGAATGAACACTGAAGCTTTCTTT. It yields the protein CASSLVAGMNTEAFF.

This clonotype was seen only a few times. The CDR3 spells CASSYYYEQYF. The CDR3 DNA reads as TGTGCCAGCAGCTACTACTACGAGCAGTACTTC. This chain links TRBV7-2 with TRBJ2-7; no clear D gene. The CDR3 has 11 amino acids. The germline V gene has CDR1 SGHTA and CDR2 FQGNSA. V was trimmed by 4 bases and J by 3 bases, leaving 4 bases between them.

The J gene is TRBJ1-5, the V gene TRBV19; D is uncertain. The CDR3 totals 16 residues. The V end was cut by 5 bases, the J end by 5 bases, with 19 bases between. The germline V gene encodes CDR1 LNHDA and CDR2 SQIVND (reference sequence). In nucleotides, the CDR3 is TGTGCCAGTAGTGGGCACCCATCTTCGGGGTATCAGCCCCAGCATTTT. This translates into CASSGHPSSGYQPQHF.

The V gene is TRBV24-1, the J gene TRBJ2-1, with 8 bases that match TRBD2. The length of the CDR3 is 16 residues. Germline V gene sequence: CDR1 KGHDR, CDR2 SFDVKD. V was clipped by 3 bases and J by 0 bases; unmatched bases: 3. The CDR3 reads CATSDRLASSYNEQFF. The CDR3 bases are TGTGCCACCAGTGATAGACTAGCGAGCTCCTACAATGAGCAGTTCTTC.

This chain connects TRBV28 to TRBJ2-5; 7 nucleotides match TRBD1. This CDR3 is built from 14 residues. Per the germline V gene, CDR1 is MDHEN and CDR2 is SYDVKM. V lost 6 bases to trimming and J lost 4 bases; unmatched junction nucleotides: 8. This chain's CDR3 is CASSGTGVGETQYF. For the CDR3, the DNA is TGTGCCAGCAGCGGTACAGGGGTGGGAGAGACCCAGTACTTC.

J is TRBJ2-7 and V is TRBV11-3; TRBD1 matches at 10 bases. Germline V lookup: CDR1 SGHNT, CDR2 YENEEA. The V segment lost 3 bases and the J segment 4 bases; nucleotides outside the gene matches: 9. This CDR3 contains 16 residues. The CDR3 is CASSLTGTGVRYEQYF. The CDR3 DNA reads as TGTGCCAGCAGCTTGACCGGGACAGGGGTGAGGTACGAGCAGTACTTC.

J is TRBJ2-5 and V is TRBV7-2; 10 bases fit TRBD1. The CDR3 contains 13 residues. Trimming at V came to 8 bases and at J to 3 bases, leaving 3 bases not matched to a gene. CDR1 and CDR2 (germline): SGHTA, FQGNSA. The CDR3: CASLTGGEETQYF. As DNA, the CDR3 is TGTGCCAGCTTGACAGGGGGCGAAGAGACCCAGTACTTC.